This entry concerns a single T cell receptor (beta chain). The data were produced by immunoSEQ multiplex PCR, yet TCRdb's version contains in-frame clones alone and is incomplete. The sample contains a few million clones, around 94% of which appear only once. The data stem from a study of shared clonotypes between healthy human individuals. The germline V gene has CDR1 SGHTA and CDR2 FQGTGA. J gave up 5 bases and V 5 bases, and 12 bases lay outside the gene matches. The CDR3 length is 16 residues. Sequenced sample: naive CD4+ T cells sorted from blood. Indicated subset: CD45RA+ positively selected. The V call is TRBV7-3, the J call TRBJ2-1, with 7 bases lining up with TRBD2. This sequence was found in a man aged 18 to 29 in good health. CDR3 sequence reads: CASSPEGWGGNNEQFF. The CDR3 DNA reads TGTGCCAGCAGCCCCGAGGGATGGGGGGGAAACAATGAGCAGTTCTTC.